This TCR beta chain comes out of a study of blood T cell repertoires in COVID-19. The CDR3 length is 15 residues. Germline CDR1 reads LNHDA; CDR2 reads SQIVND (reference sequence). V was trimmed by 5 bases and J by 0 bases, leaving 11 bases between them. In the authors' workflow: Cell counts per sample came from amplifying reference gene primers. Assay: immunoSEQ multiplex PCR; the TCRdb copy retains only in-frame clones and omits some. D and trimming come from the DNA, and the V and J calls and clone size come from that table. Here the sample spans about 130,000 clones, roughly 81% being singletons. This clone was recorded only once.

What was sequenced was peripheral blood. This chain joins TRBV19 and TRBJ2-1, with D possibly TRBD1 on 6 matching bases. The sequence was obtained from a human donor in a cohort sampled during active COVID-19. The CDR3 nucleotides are TGTGCCAGTAGTTTTCAGGGGAGCTCCTACAATGAGCAGTTCTTC. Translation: CASSFQGSSYNEQFF.